Sequencing of this T cell receptor beta chain was carried out in a study of T cell changes during pregnancy in multiple sclerosis. Data came from immunoSEQ multiplex PCR; TCRdb stores just in-frame clones and leaves some out. Among about 75,000 clones listed, approximately 90% were seen once. Germline lookup yields CDR1 MDHEN and CDR2 SYDVKM. Trimming cost V 6 bases and J 4 bases; bases outside gene matches: 6. The CDR3 length is 14 residues. This receptor was obtained from a female donor with multiple sclerosis, enrolled in a pregnancy study. V and J are TRBV28 and TRBJ2-7, with TRBD2 identical over 10 bases. The sample in question was CD4+ T cells from peripheral blood mononuclear cells, obtained before pregnancy. CDR3 loop: CASRPGLAVYEQYF. CDR3 DNA sequence: TGTGCCAGCAGACCCGGACTAGCGGTTTACGAGCAGTACTTC. The full variable domain, completed using reference TRBV28 and TRBJ2-7, is DVKVTQSSRYLVKRTGEKVFLECVQDMDHENMFWYRQDPGLGLRLIYFSYDVKMKEKGDIPEGYSVSREKKERFSLILESASTNQTSMYLCASRPGLAVYEQYFGPGTRLTVT.